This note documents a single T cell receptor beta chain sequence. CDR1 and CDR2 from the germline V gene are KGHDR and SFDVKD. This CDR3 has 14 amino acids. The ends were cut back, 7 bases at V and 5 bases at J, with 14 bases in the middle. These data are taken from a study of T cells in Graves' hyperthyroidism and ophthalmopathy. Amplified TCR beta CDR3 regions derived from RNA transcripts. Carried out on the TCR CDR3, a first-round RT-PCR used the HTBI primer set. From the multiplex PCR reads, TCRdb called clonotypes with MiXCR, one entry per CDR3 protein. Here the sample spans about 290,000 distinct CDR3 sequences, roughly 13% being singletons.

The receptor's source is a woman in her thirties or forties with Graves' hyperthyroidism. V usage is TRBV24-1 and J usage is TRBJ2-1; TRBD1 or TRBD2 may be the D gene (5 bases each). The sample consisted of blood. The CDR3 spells CATSPLGPHNEQFF. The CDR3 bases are TGTGCCACCAGCCCCCTGGGACCTCACAATGAGCAGTTCTTC.